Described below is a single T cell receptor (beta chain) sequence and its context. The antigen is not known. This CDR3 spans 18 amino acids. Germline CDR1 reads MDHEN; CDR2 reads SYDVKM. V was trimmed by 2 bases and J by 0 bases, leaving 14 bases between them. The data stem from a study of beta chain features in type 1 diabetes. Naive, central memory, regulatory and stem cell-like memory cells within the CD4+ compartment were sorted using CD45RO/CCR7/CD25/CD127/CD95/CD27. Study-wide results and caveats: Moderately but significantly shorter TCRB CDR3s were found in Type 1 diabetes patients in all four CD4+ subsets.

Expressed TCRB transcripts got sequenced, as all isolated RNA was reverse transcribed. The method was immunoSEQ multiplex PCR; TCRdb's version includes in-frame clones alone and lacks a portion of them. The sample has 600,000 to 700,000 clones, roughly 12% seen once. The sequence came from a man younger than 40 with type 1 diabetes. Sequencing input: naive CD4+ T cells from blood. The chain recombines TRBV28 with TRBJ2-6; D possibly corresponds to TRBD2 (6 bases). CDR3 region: CASSLAGSVLSGANVLTF. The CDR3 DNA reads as TGTGCCAGCAGTTTAGCGGGATCTGTCCTCTCTGGGGCCAACGTCCTGACTTTC.